A single sample is the source of the 26 T cell receptor delta chains below, sequenced in a study of gamma-delta chains in newborns, infants, children. TCRdb re-called the reads using CATT. The data show 7,000 or so delta-chain clones, around 0.6% seen once. Sequenced sample: blood. The receptors originated from a child who was a newborn, infant or young child, either healthy, febrile or measles-vaccinated (not recorded which).

Comment on this clone: Given a far larger clone just one base away, this is likely a sequencing read error. The rearrangement links TRDV2 to TRDJ3, with 9 nucleotides matching TRDD3. CDR3 length: 17 residues. Germline values: CDR1 GEAIGNYY, CDR2 EKD. The chain's CDR3 is CACEYWGSSWGTRQMFF. The CDR3 nucleotides read TGTGCCTGTGAGTACTGGGGGAGCTCCTGGGGCACCCGACAGATGTTTTTC.

Comments on this clone: The junction departs from the called germline gene at one end, perhaps through a read error. Different DNA sequences within this sample yield the same CDR3. The rearrangement uses TRDV2 and TRDJ1; D perhaps matches TRDD3 (6 bases). CDR1 is GEAIGNYY, CDR2 EKD, per germline. The CDR3 covers 12 residues. Written as DNA, the CDR3 is TGTGCCTGTGGTGGATACACCGCTAAACTCATCTTT. Translating it yields CACGGYTAKLIF.

A word on this clone: A much larger clone lies one base from this, so it may be a read error. The genes are TRDV2 and TRDJ3; 9 bases fit TRDD3. The germline gives CDR1 GEAIGNYY, CDR2 EKD. The CDR3 contains 17 residues. CDR3 nucleotides: TGTGCCTGTGGCACCTGGGGGATCTCCTGGGACACCCGACAGATGTTTTTC. Translation: CACGTWGISWDTRQMFF.

Comments on this clone: A read error is likely here: a far larger clone is one base away. The CDR3: CACGVLGDTRDTRQMFF. The CDR3 nucleotides are TGTGCCTGTGGCGTACTGGGGGATACGCGGGACACCCGACAGATGTTTTTC. The gene calls are TRDV2 and TRDJ3; 13 nucleotides align to TRDD3. The CDR3 is 17 residues long. Losses at the gene ends were 5 bases for V and 5 bases for J; bases not matched to a gene: 5. Germline lookup yields CDR1 GEAIGNYY and CDR2 EKD.

This clone has a count of ten or more. The V gene is TRDV2, the J gene TRDJ3; 8 positions match TRDD3. With 1 base clipped from V and 1 base from J, the junction kept 5 bases outside the gene matches. The CDR3 is 18 residues long. The germline V gene has CDR1 GEAIGNYY and CDR2 EKD. CDR3 amino acids: CACDTGGFKSWDTRQMFF. The DNA of the CDR3 is TGTGCCTGTGACACTGGGGGATTCAAATCCTGGGACACCCGACAGATGTTTTTC.

This clone has only a few counts. Since a much larger clone is just one base distant, this may be a read error. The V gene is TRDV2, the J gene TRDJ2, with TRDD3 matching 12 bases. The germline V gene has CDR1 GEAIGNYY and CDR2 EKD. This CDR3 is built from 19 residues. CDR3 sequence (DNA): TGTGCCTGTGACCCCTTAACTGGGGGATACAGGGCTTTGACAGCACACCTCTTCTTT. This encodes CACDPLTGGYRALTAHLFF.

This clone is labeled as large. The sample has other DNA sequences that encode this CDR3 too. The J gene is TRDJ1, the V gene TRDV2, with 8 bases aligning to TRDD3. V lost 6 bases, J lost 2 bases, and 4 bases stayed unmatched. Per germline, CDR1 GEAIGNYY and CDR2 EKD. This CDR3 comprises 13 residues. Written as DNA, the CDR3 is TGTGCCTGTCAGTACTGGGGGACCGATAAACTCATCTTT. It yields the protein CACQYWGTDKLIF.

This clone has only a few counts. TCRdb assigns this DNA the protein of a much larger clone, which departs from its translation at residue 8; this likely reflects a read error, and the protein shown comes from translating the DNA. This rearrangement joins TRDV2 to TRDJ3; TRDD3 might be the D (6 bases). The CDR3 totals 18 residues. The germline gives CDR1 GEAIGNYY, CDR2 EKD. The ends were cut back, 2 bases at V and 2 bases at J, with 15 bases in the middle. CDR3 sequence (DNA): TGTGCCTGTGACAAAATACTGTGGGATACCTGGGACACCCGACAGATGTTTTTC. Its protein is CACDKILWDTWDTRQMFF.

There are many counts of this clone. The chain combines TRDV2 with TRDJ3; 13 bases align to TRDD3. Germline CDR1 is GEAIGNYY and CDR2 is EKD. Trimming took 2 bases from V and 2 from J; bases not matched to a gene: 5. CDR3 length: 19 amino acids. CDR3 in amino acids: CACDKILGDTPWDTRQMFF. The CDR3 region has the DNA TGTGCCTGTGACAAAATACTGGGGGATACGCCCTGGGACACCCGACAGATGTTTTTC.

This clone is medium-sized (0.01 to 0.1%) within its sample. Other nucleotide sequences from this sample produce the same CDR3. The J gene is TRDJ1, the V gene TRDV2; TRDD3 matches 13 bases. Germline CDR1 GEAIGNYY, CDR2 EKD. This CDR3 spans 16 amino acids. Trimming removed 3 bases from V and 0 bases from J; junction bases left unmatched: 3. The CDR3 DNA follows: TGTGCCTGTGACGTACTGGGGGATACGTACACCGATAAACTCATCTTT. Encoded protein: CACDVLGDTYTDKLIF.

This clone turned up a few times. The amino acid sequence in TCRdb belongs to a much larger clone and departs from this DNA's translation at residue 11, likely a sequencing read error; the sequence shown is translated from the DNA. The rearrangement uses TRDV2 and TRDJ3; 9 bases are a match to TRDD3. The CDR3 is 21 amino acids. V was pared by 0 bases and J by 0 bases, with 11 bases of the junction left unmatched. Germline V gene sequence: CDR1 GEAIGNYY, CDR2 EKD. Written as DNA, the CDR3 is TGTGCCTGTGACACCCCCCCAACTGGGGGAACTAGCTCCTGGGACACCCGACAGATGTTTTTC. As protein: CACDTPPTGGTSSWDTRQMFF.

This clone rates as medium-sized. The J gene is TRDJ3, the V gene TRDV2; 11 nucleotides match TRDD3. Germline CDR1 is GEAIGNYY and CDR2 is EKD. Trimming removed 3 bases from V and 0 bases from J; junction bases left unmatched: 6. This CDR3 has 19 amino acids. CDR3 nucleotides: TGTGCCTGTGACGTACTGGGGGATAAAGGCTCCTGGGACACCCGACAGATGTTTTTC. Protein product: CACDVLGDKGSWDTRQMFF.

J is TRDJ3 and V is TRDV2; 9 nucleotides match TRDD3. CDR3 length: 20 amino acids. V gave up 3 bases and J gave up 2 bases; unmatched junction bases: 13. Germline assignment: CDR1 GEAIGNYY and CDR2 EKD. The CDR3 spells CACDALLGDARAWDTRQMFF. The CDR3 bases are TGTGCCTGTGACGCCCTCCTGGGGGATGCGCGGGCCTGGGACACCCGACAGATGTTTTTC.

As for this clone: With a far larger clone one base away, a read error is the likely cause. Other DNA sequences from this sample encode an identical CDR3 as well. The rearrangement links TRDV2 to TRDJ2, with D possibly matching TRDD3 (6 bases). V dropped 3 bases and J dropped 7 bases, with 14 bases sitting between them. Per the germline V gene, CDR1 is GEAIGNYY and CDR2 is EKD. The CDR3 runs to 14 residues. CDR3 nucleotide sequence: TGTGCCTGTGACGCCTTGGGGATCAGAGCACAACTCTTCTTT. The encoded protein is CACDALGIRAQLFF.

By proportion, this clone is medium-sized. Additional DNA sequences in this sample encode the identical CDR3. The V call is TRDV2, the J call TRDJ3; 9 nucleotides align to TRDD3. Unmatched junction bases numbered 5, after V lost 5 bases and J lost 1 base. The CDR3 has 17 amino acids. Per the germline V gene, CDR1 is GEAIGNYY and CDR2 is EKD. CDR3 loop: CACAELGESWDTRQMFF. The CDR3 DNA reads TGTGCCTGTGCGGAACTGGGGGAGTCCTGGGACACCCGACAGATGTTTTTC.

This clone ranks as medium-sized. CDR3 sequence: CACEPVGRPRQMFF. CDR3 DNA: TGTGCCTGTGAGCCTGTGGGGAGACCCCGACAGATGTTTTTC. The V and J genes are TRDV2 and TRDJ3; maybe TRDD3 (5 bases). CDR1 and CDR2 (germline): GEAIGNYY, EKD. The CDR3 runs 14 residues. The V gene lost 4 bases and the J gene lost 11 bases, with 14 bases spanning the gap.

This clone counts as medium-sized. This sample also contains other DNA sequences that code for the same CDR3. This chain connects TRDV2 to TRDJ1, with 11 nucleotides matching TRDD3. Germline CDR1 reads GEAIGNYY; CDR2 reads EKD. Trimming took 7 bases from V and 5 from J; bases not matched to a gene: 5. CDR3 length equals 13 residues. CDR3: CACGLGDKDKLIF. The CDR3 DNA is TGTGCCTGCGGACTGGGGGATAAGGATAAACTCATCTTT.

This clone is judged medium-sized (0.01 to 0.1%). Since a much larger clone is just one base distant, this may be a read error. This chain uses TRDV2 with TRDJ3, with 11 bases lining up with TRDD3. CDR1 GEAIGNYY and CDR2 EKD come from the germline V gene. V dropped 2 bases and J dropped 0; count of bases not matched to a gene: 14. This CDR3 spans 22 amino acids. CDR3 bases: TGTGCCTGTGACAAAGTACTGGGGGATAACAAAAACAGCTCCTGGGACACCCGACAGATGTTTTTC. Protein product: CACDKVLGDNKNSSWDTRQMFF.

This clone is labeled as medium-sized. Different DNA sequences within this sample yield the same CDR3. V gene TRDV2 combines with J gene TRDJ3; 9 bases agree with TRDD3. Germline V lookup: CDR1 GEAIGNYY, CDR2 EKD. V shed 0 bases, J shed 0 bases, and the junction held 2 bases outside the gene matches. CDR3 length: 18 residues. This CDR3 reads CACDTGDTRSWDTRQMFF. The CDR3 DNA follows: TGTGCCTGTGACACCGGGGATACGCGCTCCTGGGACACCCGACAGATGTTTTTC.

This clone was observed a handful of times. A far larger clone is one base from this, pointing to a likely read error. Other nucleotide sequences in the sample specify the same CDR3. This sequence joins TRDV2 and TRDJ3; D possibly corresponds to TRDD3 (5 bases). This CDR3 region has 19 residues. V was pared by 0 bases and J by 1 base, with 15 bases between. The germline V gene has CDR1 GEAIGNYY and CDR2 EKD. CDR3 protein: CACDTWGISLSWDTRQMFF. CDR3 nucleotides: TGTGCCTGTGACACCTGGGGTATAAGCTTGTCCTGGGACACCCGACAGATGTTTTTC.

A few counts support this clone. A single base is all that separates this from a far larger clone, so a read error is likely. Other DNA variants within this sample encode the same CDR3. This chain connects TRDV2 to TRDJ2; TRDD3 matches at 12 bases. The CDR3 extends over 14 amino acids. The germline CDR1 and CDR2 sequences are GEAIGNYY and EKD. The CDR3 loop is CACDILGDTAQLFF. CDR3 nucleotides: TGTGCCTGTGACATACTGGGGGATACAGCACAGCTCTTCTTT.

This clone occurred a few times. TCRdb shows a much larger clone's protein in place of this DNA's translation, and the two differ at residue 5, likely through a read error; the protein shown is translated from the DNA. This chain links TRDV2 with TRDJ1; 12 bases match TRDD3. With V trimmed by 3 bases and J by 0 bases, 4 bases remained unmatched. The CDR3 extends over 16 amino acids. Germline V gene sequence: CDR1 GEAIGNYY, CDR2 EKD. This CDR3 is CACDALGDTHTDKLIF. In DNA, the CDR3 is TGTGCCTGTGACGCCCTGGGGGATACGCACACCGATAAACTCATCTTT.

Comments on this clone: A far bigger clonotype differs at one base, so this is likely a read error. Within the sample, other DNA sequences also encode this same CDR3. The chain carries TRDV2 and TRDJ3; 7 bases fit TRDD3. Germline values: CDR1 GEAIGNYY, CDR2 EKD. This CDR3 contains 18 residues. CDR3 in DNA: TGTGCCTGTGACACCTGGGGGACAAGCTCCTGGGACACCCGGCAGATGTTTTTC. It is translated as CACDTWGTSSWDTRQMFF.

This clone has more than one count but fewer than ten. TCRdb's entry gives the protein of a much larger clone, which mismatches this DNA's translation at residue 12, likely from a read error; the protein reported here is translated from the DNA. The gene calls are TRDV2 and TRDJ3, with TRDD3 matching 8 bases. This CDR3 region has 19 residues. CDR1 and CDR2 from the germline V gene are GEAIGNYY and EKD. The CDR3 loop reads CACDGGDSPLSRDTRQMFF. As DNA, the CDR3 is TGTGCCTGTGACGGGGGGGATAGCCCTCTCTCCCGGGACACCCGACAGATGTTTTTC.

The table lists this clone with many counts. A far larger clone lies a single base away; this is likely a read error. CDR3 residues: CARDTLGDTAQLFF. In nucleotides, the CDR3 is TGTGCCCGTGACACTCTGGGGGATACAGCACAACTCTTCTTT. This chain joins TRDV2 and TRDJ2; 9 bases are a match to TRDD3. From germline, CDR1 is GEAIGNYY and CDR2 EKD. This CDR3 is built from 14 residues.

On this clone itself: One base away lies a much larger clone, so this may be a sequencing read error. This chain joins TRDV2 and TRDJ3; the match to TRDD3 covers 8 bases. The CDR3 covers 19 residues. CDR1 is GEAIGNYY, CDR2 EKD, per germline. With V trimmed by 5 bases and J by 3 bases, 14 bases remained unmatched. CDR3 protein: CACGTAAGIHSWDTRQMFF. Written as DNA, the CDR3 is TGTGCCTGTGGCACGGCTGCGGGGATACATAGCTGGGACACCCGACAGATGTTTTTC.